This T cell receptor (beta chain) was documented in a study of CD8 T cells in Susac syndrome. Study-wide points: As the study acknowledged, the number of individuals who were part of its TCR sequencing and HLA analysis was relatively small.

Details on this clonotype: Its antigen is not known.

The CDR3 runs to 17 residues. The V and J ends lost 6 bases and 0 bases, in that order; junction bases with no gene match: 12. Germline CDR1 SGHNT, CDR2 YYREEE (reference sequence). The TEMRA cells underwent FACS enrichment, while the CD8+ and CD4+ T cells underwent negative isolation. With random hexamers, reverse transcription was performed on about 0.5 to 1 ug of RNA. By means of immunoSEQ multiplex PCR, TCR beta CDR3 spanning 54 Vbeta and 13 Jbeta underwent amplification. Using its own MiXCR run on the immunoSEQ multiplex PCR reads, TCRdb lists one record per CDR3 protein. The table lists about 250,000 distinct CDR3 sequences, 93% of them singletons.

This TCR came from a human donor with multiple sclerosis. Sequencing was performed on CD4+ T cells from PBMCs. The rearrangement uses TRBV5-4 and TRBJ2-1, with 7 bases fitting TRBD2. CDR3 nucleotides: TGTGCCAGCACGGGGGGAGGCCAAGGAAGCTCCTACAATGAGCAGTTCTTC. This codes for CASTGGGQGSSYNEQFF.